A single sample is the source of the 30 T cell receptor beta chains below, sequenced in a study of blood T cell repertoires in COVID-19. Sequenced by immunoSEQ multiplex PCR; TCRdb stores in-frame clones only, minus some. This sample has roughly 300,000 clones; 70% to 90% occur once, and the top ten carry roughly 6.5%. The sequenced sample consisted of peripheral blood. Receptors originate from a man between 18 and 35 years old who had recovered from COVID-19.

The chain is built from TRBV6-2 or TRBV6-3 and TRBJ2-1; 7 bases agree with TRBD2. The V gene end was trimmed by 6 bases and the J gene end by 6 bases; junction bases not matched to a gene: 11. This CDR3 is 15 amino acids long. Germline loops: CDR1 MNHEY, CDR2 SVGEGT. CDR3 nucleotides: TGTGCCAGCAGCCGGGCTAGCGGACGCTCCAATGAGCAGTTCTTC. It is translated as CASSRASGRSNEQFF.

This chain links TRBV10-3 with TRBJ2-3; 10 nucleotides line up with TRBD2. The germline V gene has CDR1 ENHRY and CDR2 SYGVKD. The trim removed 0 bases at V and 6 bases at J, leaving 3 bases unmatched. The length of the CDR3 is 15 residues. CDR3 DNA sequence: TGTGCCATCAGTGAGTCGCTAGCGGGGGCCGATACGCAGTATTTT. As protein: CAISESLAGADTQYF.

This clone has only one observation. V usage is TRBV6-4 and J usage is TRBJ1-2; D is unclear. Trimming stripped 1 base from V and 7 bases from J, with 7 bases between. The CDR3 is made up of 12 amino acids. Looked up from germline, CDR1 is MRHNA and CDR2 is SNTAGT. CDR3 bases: TGTGCCAGCAGTGACTACCCCGGTGGCTACACCTTC. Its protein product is CASSDYPGGYTF.

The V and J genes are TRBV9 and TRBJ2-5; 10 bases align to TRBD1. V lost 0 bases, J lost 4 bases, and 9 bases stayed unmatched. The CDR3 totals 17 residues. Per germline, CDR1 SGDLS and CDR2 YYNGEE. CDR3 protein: CASSVAPGQGLRETQYF. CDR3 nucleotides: TGTGCCAGCAGCGTAGCACCGGGACAGGGGCTGCGAGAGACCCAGTACTTC.

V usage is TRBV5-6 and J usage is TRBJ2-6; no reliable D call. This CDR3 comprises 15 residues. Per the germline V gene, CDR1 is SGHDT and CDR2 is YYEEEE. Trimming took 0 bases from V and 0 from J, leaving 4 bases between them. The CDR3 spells CASSLDISGANVLTF. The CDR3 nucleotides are TGTGCCAGCAGCTTGGATATCTCTGGGGCCAACGTCCTGACTTTC.

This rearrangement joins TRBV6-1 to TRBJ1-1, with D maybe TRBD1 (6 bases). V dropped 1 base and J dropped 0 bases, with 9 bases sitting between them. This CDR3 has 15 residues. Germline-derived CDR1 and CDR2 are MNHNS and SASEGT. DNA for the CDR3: TGTGCCAGCAGTGAAGGCCCAGGGGTGAACACTGAAGCTTTCTTT. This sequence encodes CASSEGPGVNTEAFF.

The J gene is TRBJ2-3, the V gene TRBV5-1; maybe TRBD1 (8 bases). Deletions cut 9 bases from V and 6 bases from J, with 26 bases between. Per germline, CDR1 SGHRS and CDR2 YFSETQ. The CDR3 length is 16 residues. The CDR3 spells CATQLGGTGRYDTQYF. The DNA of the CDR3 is TGCGCCACCCAATTGGGAGGGACAGGAAGGTACGATACGCAGTATTTT.

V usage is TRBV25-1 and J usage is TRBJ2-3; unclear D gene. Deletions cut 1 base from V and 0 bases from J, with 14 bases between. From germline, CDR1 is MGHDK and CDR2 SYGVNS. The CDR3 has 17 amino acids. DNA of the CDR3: TGTGCCAGCAGTGAATCCCGTCAGTCCCATAGCACAGATACGCAGTATTTT. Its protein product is CASSESRQSHSTDTQYF.

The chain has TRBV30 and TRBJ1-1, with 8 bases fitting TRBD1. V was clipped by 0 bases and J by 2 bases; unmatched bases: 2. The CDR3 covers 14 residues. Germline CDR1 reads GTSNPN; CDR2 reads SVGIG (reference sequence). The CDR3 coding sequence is TGTGCCTGGAGTGTTGGGACAGGCAACACTGAAGCTTTCTTT. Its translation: CAWSVGTGNTEAFF.

CDR3 protein: CSSRGQGAAGYTF. In nucleotides, the CDR3 is TGCAGCTCCAGGGGACAGGGAGCTGCTGGCTACACCTTC. V is TRBV29-1 and J is TRBJ1-2; 9 positions agree with TRBD1. The V gene's germline CDR1 is SQVTM and CDR2 ANQGSEA. The CDR3 consists of 13 residues. Trimming at V came to 8 bases and at J to 7 bases, leaving 11 bases not matched to a gene.

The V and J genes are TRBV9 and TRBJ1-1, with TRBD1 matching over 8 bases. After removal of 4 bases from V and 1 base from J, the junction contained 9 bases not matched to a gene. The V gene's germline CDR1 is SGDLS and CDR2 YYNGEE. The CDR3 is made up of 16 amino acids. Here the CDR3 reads CASSPRGTGPNTEAFF. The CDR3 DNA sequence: TGTGCCAGCAGCCCCCGAGGGACAGGACCGAACACTGAAGCTTTCTTT.

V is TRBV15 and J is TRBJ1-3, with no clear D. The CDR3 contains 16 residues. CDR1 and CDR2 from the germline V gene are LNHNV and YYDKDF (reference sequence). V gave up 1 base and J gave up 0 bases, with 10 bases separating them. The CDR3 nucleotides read TGTGCCACCAGCAGAGGAGAATCTCTCTCTGGAAACACCATATATTTT. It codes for CATSRGESLSGNTIYF.

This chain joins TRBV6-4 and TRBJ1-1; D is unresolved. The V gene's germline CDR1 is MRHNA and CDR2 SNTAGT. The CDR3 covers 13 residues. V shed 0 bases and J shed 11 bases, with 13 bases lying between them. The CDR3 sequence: CASSDSSGREAFF. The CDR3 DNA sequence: TGTGCCAGCAGTGACTCGAGCGGCCGTGAGGCTTTCTTT.

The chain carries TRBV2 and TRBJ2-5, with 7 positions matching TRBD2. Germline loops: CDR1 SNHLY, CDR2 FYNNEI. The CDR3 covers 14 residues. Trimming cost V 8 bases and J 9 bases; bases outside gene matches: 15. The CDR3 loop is CASHLKAGAEAQYF. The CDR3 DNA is TGTGCCAGCCACTTAAAGGCGGGAGCGGAGGCCCAGTACTTC.

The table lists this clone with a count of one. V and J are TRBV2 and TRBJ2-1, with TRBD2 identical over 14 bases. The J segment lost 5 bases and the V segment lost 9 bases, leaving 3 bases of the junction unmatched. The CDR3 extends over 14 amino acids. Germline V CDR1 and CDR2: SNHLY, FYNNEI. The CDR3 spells CARGTSGSHNEQFF. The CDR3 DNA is TGTGCCAGGGGGACTAGCGGGAGCCACAATGAGCAGTTCTTC. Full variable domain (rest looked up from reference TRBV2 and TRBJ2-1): EPEVTQTPSHQVTQMGQEVILRCVPISNHLYFYWYRQILGQKVEFLVSFYNNEISEKSEIFDDQFSVERPDGSNFTLKIRSTKLEDSAMYFCARGTSGSHNEQFFGPGTRLTVL.

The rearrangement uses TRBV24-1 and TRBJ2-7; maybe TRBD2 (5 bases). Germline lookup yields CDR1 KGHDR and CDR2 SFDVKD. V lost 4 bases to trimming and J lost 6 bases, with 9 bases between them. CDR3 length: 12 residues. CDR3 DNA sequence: TGTGCCACCAGTGAGGGGAGTGGCGAGCAGTACTTC. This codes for CATSEGSGEQYF.

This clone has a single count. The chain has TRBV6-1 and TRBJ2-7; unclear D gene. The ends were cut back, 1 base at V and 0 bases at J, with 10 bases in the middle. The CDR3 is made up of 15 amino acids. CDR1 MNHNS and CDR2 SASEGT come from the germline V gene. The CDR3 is CASSEGVRSSYEQYF. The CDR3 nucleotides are TGTGCCAGCAGTGAAGGAGTCCGAAGCTCCTACGAGCAGTACTTC.

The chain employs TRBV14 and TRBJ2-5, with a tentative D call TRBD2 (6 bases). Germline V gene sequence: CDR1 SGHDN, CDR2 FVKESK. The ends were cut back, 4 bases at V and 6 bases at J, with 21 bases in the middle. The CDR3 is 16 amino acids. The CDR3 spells CASSRGSGAGGKTQYF. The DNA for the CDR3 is TGTGCCAGCAGCCGAGGGTCCGGGGCCGGGGGAAAGACCCAGTACTTC.

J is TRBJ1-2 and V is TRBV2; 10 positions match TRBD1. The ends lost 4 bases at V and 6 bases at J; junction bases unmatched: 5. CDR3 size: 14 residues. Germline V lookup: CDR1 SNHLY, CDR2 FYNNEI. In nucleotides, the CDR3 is TGTGCCAGCAGTGTCCGGACAGGGGGGAATGGCTACACCTTC. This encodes CASSVRTGGNGYTF.

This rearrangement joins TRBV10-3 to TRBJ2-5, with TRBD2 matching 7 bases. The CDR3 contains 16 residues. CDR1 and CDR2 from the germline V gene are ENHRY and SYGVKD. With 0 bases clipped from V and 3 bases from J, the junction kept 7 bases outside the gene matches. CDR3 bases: TGTGCCATCAGTGAGTCGTCAGCGGGGAGGGAAGAGACCCAGTACTTC. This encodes CAISESSAGREETQYF.

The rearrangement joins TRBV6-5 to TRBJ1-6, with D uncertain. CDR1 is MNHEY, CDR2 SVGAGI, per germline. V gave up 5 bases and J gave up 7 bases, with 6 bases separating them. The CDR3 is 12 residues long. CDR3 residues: CASSQTNSPLHF. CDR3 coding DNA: TGTGCCAGCAGTCAAACAAATTCACCCCTCCACTTT.

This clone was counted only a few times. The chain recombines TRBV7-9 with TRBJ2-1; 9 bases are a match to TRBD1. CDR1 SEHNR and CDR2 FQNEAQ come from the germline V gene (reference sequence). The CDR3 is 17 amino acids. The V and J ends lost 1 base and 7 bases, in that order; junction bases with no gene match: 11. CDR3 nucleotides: TGTGCCAGCAGCTTAGGGACGCGGGACAGGGTTTCAAATGAGCAGTTCTTC. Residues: CASSLGTRDRVSNEQFF.

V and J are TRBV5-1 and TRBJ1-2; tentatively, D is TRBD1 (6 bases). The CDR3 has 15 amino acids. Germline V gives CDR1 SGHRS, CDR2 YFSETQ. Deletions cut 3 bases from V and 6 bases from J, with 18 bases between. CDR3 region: CASSYWNRDEDGYTF. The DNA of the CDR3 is TGCGCCAGCAGCTATTGGAACAGGGATGAGGATGGCTACACCTTC.

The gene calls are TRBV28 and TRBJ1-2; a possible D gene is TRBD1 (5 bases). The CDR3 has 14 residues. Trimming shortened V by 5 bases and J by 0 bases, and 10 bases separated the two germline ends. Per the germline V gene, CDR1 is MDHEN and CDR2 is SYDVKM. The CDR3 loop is CASSGGAANYGYTF. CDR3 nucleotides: TGTGCCAGCAGTGGCGGGGCAGCTAACTATGGCTACACCTTC.

CDR3 nucleotide sequence: TGTGCCAGTACCACAGTCCAGGGGGTAACTAGCAATCAGCCCCAGCATTTT. Translating gives CASTTVQGVTSNQPQHF. The gene calls are TRBV19 and TRBJ1-5; 7 positions match TRBD1. Germline CDR1 reads LNHDA; CDR2 reads SQIVND (reference sequence). The CDR3 is 17 amino acids. The J segment lost 0 bases and the V segment lost 7 bases, leaving 12 bases of the junction unmatched.

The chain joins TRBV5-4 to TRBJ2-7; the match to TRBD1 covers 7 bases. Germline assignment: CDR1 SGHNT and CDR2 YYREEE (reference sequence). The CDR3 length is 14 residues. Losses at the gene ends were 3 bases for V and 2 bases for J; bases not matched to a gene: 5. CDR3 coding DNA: TGTGCCAGCAGCTCAGACAGGGCAGCCTACGAGCAGTACTTC. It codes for CASSSDRAAYEQYF.

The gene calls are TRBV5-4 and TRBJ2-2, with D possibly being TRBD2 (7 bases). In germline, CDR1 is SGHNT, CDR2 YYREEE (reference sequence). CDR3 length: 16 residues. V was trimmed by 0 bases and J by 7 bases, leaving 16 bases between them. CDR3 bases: TGTGCCAGCAGCTTGGGGCGGGGGCAGCTTGTCGGGGAGCTGTTTTTT. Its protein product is CASSLGRGQLVGELFF.

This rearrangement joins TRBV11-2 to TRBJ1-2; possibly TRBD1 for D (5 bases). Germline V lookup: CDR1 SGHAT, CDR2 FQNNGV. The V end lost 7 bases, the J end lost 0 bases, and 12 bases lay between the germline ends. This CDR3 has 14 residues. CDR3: CASTVDSPNYGYTF. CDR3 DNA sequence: TGTGCCAGCACCGTCGACAGCCCTAACTATGGCTACACCTTC.

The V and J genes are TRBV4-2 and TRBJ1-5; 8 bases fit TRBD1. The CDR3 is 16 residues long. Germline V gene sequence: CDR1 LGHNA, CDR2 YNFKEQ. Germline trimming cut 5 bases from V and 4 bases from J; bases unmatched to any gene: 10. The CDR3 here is CASSSGGQVRNQPQHF. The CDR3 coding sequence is TGTGCCAGCAGCTCTGGGGGACAGGTTCGAAATCAGCCCCAGCATTTT.

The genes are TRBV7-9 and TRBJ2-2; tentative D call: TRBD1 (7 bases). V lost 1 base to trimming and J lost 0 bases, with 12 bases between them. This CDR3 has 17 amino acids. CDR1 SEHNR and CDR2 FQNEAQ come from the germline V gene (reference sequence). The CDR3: CASSLGGGTANTGELFF. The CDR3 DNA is TGTGCCAGCAGCTTAGGAGGAGGGACAGCGAACACCGGGGAGCTGTTTTTT.